Described below is a single T cell receptor (beta chain) sequence and its context. Its antigen is not known. This sample stems from a study of long-term antiretroviral therapy in people with HIV. At the survey level, the v3.0 immunoSEQ assay was run. Some clones are missing from TCRdb's copy, which holds only in-frame ones; the method was immunoSEQ multiplex PCR. The repertoire includes tens of thousands of clones, roughly four fifths of them detected once, and around 5.9% sits in the top ten. The study's findings and limits: Dominance of pre-ART expanded clones persisted, fluctuating and often declining after ART. HIV repertoires covered narrower CDR3 length ranges than controls did. Relative to transplant donor controls, diversity remained lower despite increasing after ART.

Participants with HIV, all of them, were treated in the United States. Germline V gene sequence: CDR1 SEHNR, CDR2 FQNEAQ (reference sequence). After removal of 4 bases from V and 5 bases from J, the junction contained 10 bases not matched to a gene. CDR3 length equals 15 residues. The receptor was isolated from a man aged 18 to 29 with HIV. Sequenced here: unsorted PBMCs, sampled 1 year after starting antiretroviral therapy. The chain couples TRBV7-9 to TRBJ2-5; 7 bases line up with TRBD1. CDR3 region: CASSSPQGFRETQYF. The CDR3 coding sequence is TGTGCCAGCAGCTCCCCACAGGGGTTCAGGGAGACCCAGTACTTC.